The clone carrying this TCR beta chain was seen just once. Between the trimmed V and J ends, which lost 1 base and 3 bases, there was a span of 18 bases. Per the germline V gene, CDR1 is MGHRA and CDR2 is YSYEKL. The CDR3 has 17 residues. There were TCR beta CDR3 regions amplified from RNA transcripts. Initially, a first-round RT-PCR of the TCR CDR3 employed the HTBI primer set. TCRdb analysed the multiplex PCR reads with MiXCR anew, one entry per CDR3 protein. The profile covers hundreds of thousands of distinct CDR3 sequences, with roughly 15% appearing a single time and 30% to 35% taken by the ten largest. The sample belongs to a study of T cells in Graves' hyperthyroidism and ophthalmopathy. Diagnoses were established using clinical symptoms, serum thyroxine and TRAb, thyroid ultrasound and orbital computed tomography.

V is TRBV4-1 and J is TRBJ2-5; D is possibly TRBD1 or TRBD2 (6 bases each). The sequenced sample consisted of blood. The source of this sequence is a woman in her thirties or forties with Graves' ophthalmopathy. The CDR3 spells CASSQGLRGPGEETQYF. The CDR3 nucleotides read TGCGCCAGCAGCCAAGGTCTCCGGGGGCCAGGAGAAGAGACCCAGTACTTC.